The present entry profiles one T cell receptor beta chain with its context. Its matching antigen is unknown. The V end lost 4 bases, the J end lost 1 base, and 16 bases lay between the germline ends. The CDR3 runs 16 residues. Germline V lookup: CDR1 LNHDA, CDR2 SQIVND (reference sequence). This sample stems from a study of T cell repertoires in cytomegalovirus infection. About the research overall: Based on public TCR beta signatures, there were indications of CMV infection and of a matching HLA type.

Notes on the study in general: There were carriers of CMV plus the relevant HLA, and cumulative public TCR beta family frequency identified them.

Each CDR3 protein is one row after TCRdb ran MiXCR on the reads. The top ten clones hold about 13% of a sample with some 450,000 distinct CDR3 sequences, 25% to 40% of them seen once. The rearrangement links TRBV19 to TRBJ1-1; D may be TRBD1 (6 bases). Material for sequencing was PBMCs. This TCR was recovered from a human donor in good health (CMV status not recorded). Some clones in this sample may be carry-over from other donors' samples. Here the CDR3 DNA reads TGTGCCAGTAGTAGGCAGGGGATACCTAAGAACACTGAAGCTTTCTTT. Protein: CASSRQGIPKNTEAFF.